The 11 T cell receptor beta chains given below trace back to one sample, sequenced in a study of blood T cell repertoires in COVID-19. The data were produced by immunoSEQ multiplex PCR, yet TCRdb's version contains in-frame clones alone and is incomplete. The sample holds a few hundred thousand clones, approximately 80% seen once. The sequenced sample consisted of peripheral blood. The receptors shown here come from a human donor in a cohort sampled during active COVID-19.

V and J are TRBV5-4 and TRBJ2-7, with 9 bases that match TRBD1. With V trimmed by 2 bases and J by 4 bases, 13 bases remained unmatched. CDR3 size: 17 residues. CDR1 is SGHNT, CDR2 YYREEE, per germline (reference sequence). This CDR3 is CASSFGTGGGSGYEQYF. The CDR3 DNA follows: TGTGCCAGCAGCTTTGGAACAGGGGGCGGTAGCGGATACGAGCAGTACTTC.

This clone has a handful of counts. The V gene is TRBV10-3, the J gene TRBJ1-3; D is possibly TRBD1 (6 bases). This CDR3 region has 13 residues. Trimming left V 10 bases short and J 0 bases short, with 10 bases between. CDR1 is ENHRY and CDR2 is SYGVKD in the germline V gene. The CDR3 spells CATQGNSGNTIYF. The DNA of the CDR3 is TGTGCCACACAGGGTAACTCTGGAAACACCATATATTTT.

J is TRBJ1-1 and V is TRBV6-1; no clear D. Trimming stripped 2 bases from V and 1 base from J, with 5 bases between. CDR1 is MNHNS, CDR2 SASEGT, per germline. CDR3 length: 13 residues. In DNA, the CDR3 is TGTGCCAGCAGTGAAACTTCGAACACTGAAGCTTTCTTT. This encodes CASSETSNTEAFF.

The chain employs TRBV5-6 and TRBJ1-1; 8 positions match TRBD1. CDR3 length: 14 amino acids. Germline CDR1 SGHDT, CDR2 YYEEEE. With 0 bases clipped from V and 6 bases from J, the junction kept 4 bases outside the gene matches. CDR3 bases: TGTGCCAGCAGCTTGGGGCTGACAGGGGCTGAAGCTTTCTTT. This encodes CASSLGLTGAEAFF.

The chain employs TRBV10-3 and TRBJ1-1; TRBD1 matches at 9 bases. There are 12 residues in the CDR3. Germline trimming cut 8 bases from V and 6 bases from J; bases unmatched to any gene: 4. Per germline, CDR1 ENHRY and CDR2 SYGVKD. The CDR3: CAIGTGKAEAFF. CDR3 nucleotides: TGTGCCATCGGGACAGGGAAAGCTGAAGCTTTCTTT.

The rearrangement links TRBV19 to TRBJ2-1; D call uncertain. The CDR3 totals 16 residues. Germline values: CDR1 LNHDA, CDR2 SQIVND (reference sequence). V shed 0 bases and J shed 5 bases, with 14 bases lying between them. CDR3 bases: TGTGCCAGTAGTATAGATCGGGTAGTCAGTAACAATGAGCAGTTCTTC. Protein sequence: CASSIDRVVSNNEQFF.

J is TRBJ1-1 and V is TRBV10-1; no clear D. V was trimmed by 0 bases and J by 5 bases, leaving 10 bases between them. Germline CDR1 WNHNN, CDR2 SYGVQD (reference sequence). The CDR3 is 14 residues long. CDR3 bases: TGCGCCAGCAGTGAGTCCCGGGGTGGGACTGAAGCTTTCTTT. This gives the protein CASSESRGGTEAFF.

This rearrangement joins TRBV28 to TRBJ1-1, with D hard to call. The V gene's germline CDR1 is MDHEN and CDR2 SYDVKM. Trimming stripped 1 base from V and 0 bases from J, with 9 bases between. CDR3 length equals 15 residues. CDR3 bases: TGTGCCAGCAGTTTATCGGGGAGCCTGAACACTGAAGCTTTCTTT. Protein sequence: CASSLSGSLNTEAFF.

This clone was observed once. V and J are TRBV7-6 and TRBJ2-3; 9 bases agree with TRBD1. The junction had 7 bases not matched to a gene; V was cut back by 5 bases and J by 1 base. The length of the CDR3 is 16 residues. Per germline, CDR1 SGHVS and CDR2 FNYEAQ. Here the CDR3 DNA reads TGTGCCAGCAGCCCCGTACAGGGGGCCGGCACAGATACGCAGTATTTT. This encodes CASSPVQGAGTDTQYF.

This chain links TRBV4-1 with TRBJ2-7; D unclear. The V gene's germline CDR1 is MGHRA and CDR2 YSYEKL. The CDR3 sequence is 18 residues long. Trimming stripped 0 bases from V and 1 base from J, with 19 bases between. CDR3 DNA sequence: TGCGCCAGCAGCCAAGAAGGTTACGGGTCTCCACATTCCTACGAGCAGTACTTC. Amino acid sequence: CASSQEGYGSPHSYEQYF.

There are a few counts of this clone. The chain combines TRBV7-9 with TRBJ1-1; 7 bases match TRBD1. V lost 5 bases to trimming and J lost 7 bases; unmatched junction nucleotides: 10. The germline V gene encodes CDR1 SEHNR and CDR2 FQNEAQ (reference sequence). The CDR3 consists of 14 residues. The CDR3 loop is CASSPPGGQLEAFF. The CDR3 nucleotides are TGTGCCAGCAGCCCCCCCGGGGGACAGCTTGAAGCTTTCTTT.